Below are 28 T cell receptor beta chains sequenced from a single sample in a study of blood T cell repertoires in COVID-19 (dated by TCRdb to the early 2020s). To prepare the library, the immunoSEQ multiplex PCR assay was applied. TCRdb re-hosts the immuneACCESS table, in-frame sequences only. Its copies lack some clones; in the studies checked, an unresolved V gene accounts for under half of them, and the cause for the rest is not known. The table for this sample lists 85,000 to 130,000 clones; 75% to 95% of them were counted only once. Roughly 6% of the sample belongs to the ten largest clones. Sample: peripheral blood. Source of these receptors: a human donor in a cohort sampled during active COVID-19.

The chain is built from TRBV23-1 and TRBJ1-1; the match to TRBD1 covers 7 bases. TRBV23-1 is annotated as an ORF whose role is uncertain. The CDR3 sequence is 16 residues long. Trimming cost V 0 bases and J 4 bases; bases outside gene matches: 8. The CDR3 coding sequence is TGCGCCAGCAGTCAATCCGAGGGGGCGCTGAGCACTGAAGCTTTCTTT. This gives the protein CASSQSEGALSTEAFF.

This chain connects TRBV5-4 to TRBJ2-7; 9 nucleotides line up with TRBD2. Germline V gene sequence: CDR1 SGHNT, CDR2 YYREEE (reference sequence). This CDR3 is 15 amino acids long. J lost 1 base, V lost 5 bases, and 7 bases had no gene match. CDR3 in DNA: TGTGCCAGCAGAGAGACTAGCGGTAAATCCTACGAGCAGTACTTC. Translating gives CASRETSGKSYEQYF.

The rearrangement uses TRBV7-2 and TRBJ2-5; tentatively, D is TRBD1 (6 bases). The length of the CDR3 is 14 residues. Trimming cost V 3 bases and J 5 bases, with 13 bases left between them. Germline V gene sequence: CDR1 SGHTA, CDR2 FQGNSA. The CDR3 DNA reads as TGTGCCAGCAGCTTGAGCAGGGGATGGGAGACCCAGTACTTC. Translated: CASSLSRGWETQYF.

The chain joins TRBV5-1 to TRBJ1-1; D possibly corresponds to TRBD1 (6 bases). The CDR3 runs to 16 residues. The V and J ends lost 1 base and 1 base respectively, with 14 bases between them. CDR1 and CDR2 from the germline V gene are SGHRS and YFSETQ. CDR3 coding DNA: TGCGCCAGCAGCTTGCTACAGGGTTTGGGGAACACTGAAGCTTTCTTT. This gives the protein CASSLLQGLGNTEAFF.

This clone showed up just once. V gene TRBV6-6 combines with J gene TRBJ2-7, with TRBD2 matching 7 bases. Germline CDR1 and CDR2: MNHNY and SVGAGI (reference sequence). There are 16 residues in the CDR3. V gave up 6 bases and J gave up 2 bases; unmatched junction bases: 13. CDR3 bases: TGTGCCAGCAGCCCGTACGGAGCGGGGCCTACCTACGAGCAGTACTTC. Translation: CASSPYGAGPTYEQYF.

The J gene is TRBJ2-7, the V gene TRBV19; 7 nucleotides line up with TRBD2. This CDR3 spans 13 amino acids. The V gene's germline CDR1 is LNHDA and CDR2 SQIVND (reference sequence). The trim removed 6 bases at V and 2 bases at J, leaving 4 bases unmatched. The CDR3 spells CASRTSATYEQYF. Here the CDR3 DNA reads TGTGCCAGTAGAACTAGCGCTACCTACGAGCAGTACTTC.

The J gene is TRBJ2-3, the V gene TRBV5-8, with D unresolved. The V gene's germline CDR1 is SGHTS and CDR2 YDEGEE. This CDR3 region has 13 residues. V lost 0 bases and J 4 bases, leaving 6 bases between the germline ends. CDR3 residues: CASSLGLADTQYF. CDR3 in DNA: TGTGCCAGCAGCTTGGGACTCGCAGATACGCAGTATTTT.

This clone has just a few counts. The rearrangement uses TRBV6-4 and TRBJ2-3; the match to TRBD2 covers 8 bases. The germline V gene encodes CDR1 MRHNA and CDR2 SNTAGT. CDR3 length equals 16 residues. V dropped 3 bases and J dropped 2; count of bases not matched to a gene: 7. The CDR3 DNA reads TGTGCCAGCAGTGAATCCCGGGAGGGTACCACAGATACGCAGTATTTT. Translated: CASSESREGTTDTQYF.

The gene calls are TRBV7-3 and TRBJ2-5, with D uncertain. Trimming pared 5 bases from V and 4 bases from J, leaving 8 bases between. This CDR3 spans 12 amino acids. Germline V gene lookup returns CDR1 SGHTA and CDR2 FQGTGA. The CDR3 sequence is CASSRTGETQYF. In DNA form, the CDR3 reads TGTGCCAGCAGCCGTACGGGAGAGACCCAGTACTTC.

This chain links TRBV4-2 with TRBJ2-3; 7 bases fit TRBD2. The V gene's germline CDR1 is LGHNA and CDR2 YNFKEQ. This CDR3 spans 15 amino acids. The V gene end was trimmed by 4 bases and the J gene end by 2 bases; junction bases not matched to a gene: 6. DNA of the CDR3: TGTGCCAGCAGCCGTTGGAGCGGGGACACAGATACGCAGTATTTT. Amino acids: CASSRWSGDTDTQYF.

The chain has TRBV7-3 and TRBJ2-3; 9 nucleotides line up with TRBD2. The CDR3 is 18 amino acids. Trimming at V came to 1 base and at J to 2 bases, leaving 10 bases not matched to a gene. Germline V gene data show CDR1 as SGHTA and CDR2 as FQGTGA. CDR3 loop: CASSLIASGAVSTDTQYF. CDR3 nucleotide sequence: TGTGCCAGCAGCTTAATTGCTAGCGGGGCCGTTTCCACAGATACGCAGTATTTT.

The CDR3 DNA reads as TGTGCCAGCAATAACAACAGGGGGAACACTGAAGCTTTCTTT. Its protein is CASNNNRGNTEAFF. This chain connects TRBV6-5 to TRBJ1-1; TRBD1 aligns across 7 bases. The CDR3 runs 14 residues. V lost 7 bases and J lost 1; bases outside the gene matches: 6. Germline V gene data show CDR1 as MNHEY and CDR2 as SVGAGI.

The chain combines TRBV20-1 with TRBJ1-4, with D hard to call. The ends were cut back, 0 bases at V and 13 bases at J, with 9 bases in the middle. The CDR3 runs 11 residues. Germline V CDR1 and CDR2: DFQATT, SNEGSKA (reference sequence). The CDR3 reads CSARDPPGLFF. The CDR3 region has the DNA TGCAGTGCTAGAGATCCCCCCGGACTGTTTTTT.

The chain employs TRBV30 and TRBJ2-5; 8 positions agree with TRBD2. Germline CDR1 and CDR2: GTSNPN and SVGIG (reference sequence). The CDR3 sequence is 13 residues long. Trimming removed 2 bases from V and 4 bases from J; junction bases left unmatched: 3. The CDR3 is CAWSLLAGETQYF. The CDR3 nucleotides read TGTGCCTGGAGTCTCCTAGCGGGAGAGACCCAGTACTTC.

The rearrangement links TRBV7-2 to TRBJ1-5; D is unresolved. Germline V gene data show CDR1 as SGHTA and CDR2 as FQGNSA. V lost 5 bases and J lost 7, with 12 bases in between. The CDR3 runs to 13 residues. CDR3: CASSRDSGQPQHF. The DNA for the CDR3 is TGTGCCAGCAGCCGGGATTCTGGGCAGCCCCAGCATTTT.

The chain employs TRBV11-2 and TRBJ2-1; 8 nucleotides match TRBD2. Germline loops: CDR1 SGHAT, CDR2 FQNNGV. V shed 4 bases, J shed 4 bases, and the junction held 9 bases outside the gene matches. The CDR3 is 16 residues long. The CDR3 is CASSSALAVGYNEQFF. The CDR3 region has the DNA TGTGCCAGCAGCTCCGCACTAGCGGTGGGGTACAATGAGCAGTTCTTC.

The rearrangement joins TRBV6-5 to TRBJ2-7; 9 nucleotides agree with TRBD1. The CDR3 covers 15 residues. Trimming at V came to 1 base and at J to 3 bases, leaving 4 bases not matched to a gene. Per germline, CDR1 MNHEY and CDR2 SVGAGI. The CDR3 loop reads CASSYWTGVDYEQYF. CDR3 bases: TGTGCCAGCAGTTACTGGACAGGGGTAGACTACGAGCAGTACTTC.

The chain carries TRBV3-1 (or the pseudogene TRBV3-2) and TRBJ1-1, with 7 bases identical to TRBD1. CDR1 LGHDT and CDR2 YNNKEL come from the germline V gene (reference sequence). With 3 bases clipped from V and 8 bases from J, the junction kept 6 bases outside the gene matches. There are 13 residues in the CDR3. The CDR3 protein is CASSQRQGGEAFF. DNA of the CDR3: TGTGCCAGCAGCCAGAGACAGGGAGGCGAAGCTTTCTTT.

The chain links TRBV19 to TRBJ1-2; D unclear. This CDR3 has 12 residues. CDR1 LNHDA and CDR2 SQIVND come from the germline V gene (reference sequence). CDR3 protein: CASASTTYGYTF. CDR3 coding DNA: TGTGCTAGTGCCTCGACAACTTATGGCTACACCTTC.

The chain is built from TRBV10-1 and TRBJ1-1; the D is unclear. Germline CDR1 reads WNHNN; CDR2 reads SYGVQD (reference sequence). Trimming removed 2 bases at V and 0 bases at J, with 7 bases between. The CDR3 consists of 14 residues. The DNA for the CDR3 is TGCGCCAGCAGTGAGAACACCCTGAACACTGAAGCTTTCTTT. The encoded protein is CASSENTLNTEAFF.

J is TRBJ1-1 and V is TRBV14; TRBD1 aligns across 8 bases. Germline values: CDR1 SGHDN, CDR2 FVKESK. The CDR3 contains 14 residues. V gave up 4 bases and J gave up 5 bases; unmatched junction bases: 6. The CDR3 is CASSPTGVETEAFF. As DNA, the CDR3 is TGTGCCAGCAGCCCGACAGGGGTGGAGACTGAAGCTTTCTTT. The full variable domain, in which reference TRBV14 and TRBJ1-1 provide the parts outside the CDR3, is EAGVTQFPSHSVIEKGQTVTLRCDPISGHDNLYWYRRVMGKEIKFLLHFVKESKQDESGMPNNRFLAERTGGTYSTLKVQPAELEDSGVYFCASSPTGVETEAFFGQGTRLTVV.

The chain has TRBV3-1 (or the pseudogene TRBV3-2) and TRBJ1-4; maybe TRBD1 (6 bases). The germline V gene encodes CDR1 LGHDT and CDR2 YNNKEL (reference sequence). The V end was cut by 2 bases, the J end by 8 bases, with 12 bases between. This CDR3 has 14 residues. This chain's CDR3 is CASSQLLQGEKLFF. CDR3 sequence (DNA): TGTGCCAGCAGCCAACTCCTACAGGGAGAAAAACTGTTTTTT.

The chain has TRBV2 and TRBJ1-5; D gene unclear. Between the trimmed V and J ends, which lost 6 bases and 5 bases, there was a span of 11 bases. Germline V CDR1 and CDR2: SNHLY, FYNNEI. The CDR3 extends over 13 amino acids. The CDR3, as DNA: TGTGCCAGCAGGAGGGAGAATGATCAGCCCCAGCATTTT. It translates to CASRRENDQPQHF. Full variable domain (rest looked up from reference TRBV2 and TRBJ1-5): EPEVTQTPSHQVTQMGQEVILRCVPISNHLYFYWYRQILGQKVEFLVSFYNNEISEKSEIFDDQFSVERPDGSNFTLKIRSTKLEDSAMYFCASRRENDQPQHFGDGTRLSIL.

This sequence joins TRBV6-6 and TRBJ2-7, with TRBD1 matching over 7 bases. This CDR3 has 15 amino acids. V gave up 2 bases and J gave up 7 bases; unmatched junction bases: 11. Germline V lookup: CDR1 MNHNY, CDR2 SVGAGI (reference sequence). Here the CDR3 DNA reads TGTGCCAGCAGTTACCGCGACAGGGCCCCTGGAGAGCAGTACTTC. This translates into CASSYRDRAPGEQYF.

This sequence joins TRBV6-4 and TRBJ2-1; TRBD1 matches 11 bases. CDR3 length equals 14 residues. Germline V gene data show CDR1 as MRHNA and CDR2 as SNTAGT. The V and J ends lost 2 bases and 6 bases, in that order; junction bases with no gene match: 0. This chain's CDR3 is CASSDGTGGNEQFF. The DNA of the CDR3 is TGTGCCAGCAGTGACGGGACAGGGGGCAATGAGCAGTTCTTC.

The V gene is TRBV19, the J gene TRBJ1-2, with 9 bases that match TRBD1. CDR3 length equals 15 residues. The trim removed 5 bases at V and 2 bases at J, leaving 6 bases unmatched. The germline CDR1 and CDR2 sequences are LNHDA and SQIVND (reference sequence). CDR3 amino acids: CASSGRTGVNYGYTF. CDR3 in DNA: TGTGCCAGTAGTGGGAGGACAGGGGTCAACTATGGCTACACCTTC.

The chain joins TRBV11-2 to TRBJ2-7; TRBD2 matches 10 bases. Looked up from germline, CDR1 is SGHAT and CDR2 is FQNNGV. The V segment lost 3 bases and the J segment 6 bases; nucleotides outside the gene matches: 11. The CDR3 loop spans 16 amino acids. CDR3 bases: TGTGCCAGCAGCTTTAAACTCGGGACTAGCGCGGGCGAGCAGTACTTC. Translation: CASSFKLGTSAGEQYF. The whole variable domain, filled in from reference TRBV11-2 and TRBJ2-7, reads EAGVAQSPRYKIIEKRQSVAFWCNPISGHATLYWYQQILGQGPKLLIQFQNNGVVDDSQLPKDRFSAERLKGVDSTLKIQPAKLEDSAVYLCASSFKLGTSAGEQYFGPGTRLTVT.

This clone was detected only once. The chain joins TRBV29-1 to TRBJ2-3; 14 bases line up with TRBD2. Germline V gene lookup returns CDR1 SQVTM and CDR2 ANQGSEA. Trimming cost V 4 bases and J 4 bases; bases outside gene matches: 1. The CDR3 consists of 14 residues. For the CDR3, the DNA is TGCAGCGTTGGGACTAGCGGGGGGTCAGATACGCAGTATTTT. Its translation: CSVGTSGGSDTQYF.